This T cell receptor beta chain was identified in a study of blood T cell repertoires in COVID-19. CDR1 is MDHEN, CDR2 SYDVKM, per germline. The CDR3 consists of 14 residues. The germline V and J ends were trimmed by 7 bases and 0 bases, with 10 bases remaining between them. Sequencing used immunoSEQ multiplex PCR; TCRdb keeps in-frame clones, though not all of them. The repertoire holds roughly 130,000 clones, roughly 84% seen once, with 8.9% in the top ten. Sequences were obtained from peripheral blood. V gene TRBV28 combines with J gene TRBJ1-5; no firm D call. This TCR came from a man under 40 with COVID-19, enrolled during active disease. The DNA of the CDR3 is TGTGCCAGCAAAGGCGGTTATAGCAATCAGCCCCAGCATTTT. As protein: CASKGGYSNQPQHF. The variable domain in full, with the rest retrieved from reference TRBV28 and TRBJ1-5, is DVKVTQSSRYLVKRTGEKVFLECVQDMDHENMFWYRQDPGLGLRLIYFSYDVKMKEKGDIPEGYSVSREKKERFSLILESASTNQTSMYLCASKGGYSNQPQHFGDGTRLSIL.